These 26 T cell receptor beta chains share one sample of origin, sequenced in a study of beta chain features in type 1 diabetes. The isolated RNA, all of it, was reverse transcribed, so expressed TCRB transcripts were what got sequenced. Data came from immunoSEQ multiplex PCR; TCRdb stores just in-frame clones and leaves some out. The sample has about 320,000 clones, around 15% seen once; the top ten hold approximately 6.7%. The material sequenced was central memory CD4+ T cells from blood. Source of these receptors: a man aged 25 to 40 in good health.

This clone has only a few counts. This chain uses TRBV4-3 with TRBJ2-3, with 7 bases identical to TRBD1. The germline V gene has CDR1 LGHNA and CDR2 YSLEER. CDR3 size: 12 residues. V was clipped by 3 bases and J by 9 bases; unmatched bases: 3. CDR3 nucleotides: TGCGCCAGCAGCCAGGAGGACAGGACGCAGTATTTT. Its translation: CASSQEDRTQYF.

The V and J genes are TRBV6-1 and TRBJ2-3; 8 bases are shared with TRBD1. CDR3 size: 15 residues. V shed 8 bases and J 2 bases; nucleotides not matched to a gene: 9. Germline lookup yields CDR1 MNHNS and CDR2 SASEGT. CDR3 DNA sequence: TGTGCCAGCGTCGGATGGACAGGGTACACAGATACGCAGTATTTT. Translation: CASVGWTGYTDTQYF.

This clone was found a few times. The genes are TRBV7-7 and TRBJ2-7; TRBD2 is a possible D gene (5 bases). This CDR3 region has 16 residues. Trimming cost V 7 bases and J 0 bases, with 19 bases left between them. The germline V gene has CDR1 SSHAT and CDR2 FNYEAQ (reference sequence). In DNA, the CDR3 is TGTGCCAGCACCACAGCGGTAGGGCCTAGCTCCTACGAGCAGTACTTC. It is translated as CASTTAVGPSSYEQYF.

This clone has a handful of counts. V and J are TRBV6-1 and TRBJ2-5; TRBD1 matches 9 bases. Unmatched junction bases numbered 4, after V lost 9 bases and J lost 5 bases. CDR1 MNHNS and CDR2 SASEGT come from the germline V gene. There are 12 residues in the CDR3. CDR3 in amino acids: CARTGGGETQYF. The DNA for the CDR3 is TGTGCCAGGACAGGGGGAGGGGAGACCCAGTACTTC.

This rearrangement joins TRBV11-3 to TRBJ2-1; 12 bases fit TRBD2. Germline V lookup: CDR1 SGHNT, CDR2 YENEEA. Trimming cost V 4 bases and J 7 bases; bases outside gene matches: 5. This CDR3 has 15 residues. Written as DNA, the CDR3 is TGTGCCAGCAGCTCCGGACTAGCGGGGACAAATGAGCAGTTCTTC. Encoded protein: CASSSGLAGTNEQFF. Combining the CDR3 with reference TRBV11-3 and TRBJ2-1 gives the whole variable domain EAGVVQSPRYKIIEKKQPVAFWCNPISGHNTLYWYLQNLGQGPELLIRYENEEAVDDSQLPKDRFSAERLKGVDSTLKIQPAELGDSAVYLCASSSGLAGTNEQFFGPGTRLTVL.

The chain joins TRBV7-3 to TRBJ2-1, with TRBD2 matching 8 bases. In germline, CDR1 is SGHTA, CDR2 FQGTGA. J lost 2 bases, V lost 3 bases, and 3 bases had no gene match. This CDR3 has 15 amino acids. The CDR3 bases are TGTGCCAGCAGCTTCGAGGGACTAGCCTACAATGAGCAGTTCTTC. It yields the protein CASSFEGLAYNEQFF.

The rearrangement links TRBV6-1 to TRBJ2-5; D not resolved. Germline V gene sequence: CDR1 MNHNS, CDR2 SASEGT. The germline V and J ends were trimmed by 7 bases and 4 bases, with 13 bases remaining between them. The CDR3 covers 13 residues. The DNA of the CDR3 is TGTGCCAGCACTCGATTAGTGGGAGAGACCCAGTACTTC. Translation: CASTRLVGETQYF.

The CDR3 bases are TGTGCCAGCAGTGCTCATCACAGGAAGACTAATGAAAAACTGTTTTTT. Encoded protein: CASSAHHRKTNEKLFF. V usage is TRBV25-1 and J usage is TRBJ1-4, with a possible D match to TRBD1 (5 bases). In germline, CDR1 is MGHDK, CDR2 SYGVNS. This CDR3 is 16 amino acids long. V was cut by 4 bases and J by 2 bases, with 14 bases left in between.

With respect to this clone: The same CDR3 also results from other DNA sequences found in this sample. This chain joins TRBV7-2 and TRBJ2-6; 12 nucleotides agree with TRBD1. V gave up 5 bases and J gave up 0 bases; unmatched junction bases: 5. Looked up from germline, CDR1 is SGHTA and CDR2 is FQGNSA. This CDR3 comprises 18 residues. The CDR3 nucleotides read TGTGCCAGCAGCAGGGACAGGGGGCCCTCCTCTGGGGCCAACGTCCTGACTTTC. Translated: CASSRDRGPSSGANVLTF. Full variable domain (outside the CDR3, taken from reference TRBV7-2 and TRBJ2-6): GAGVSQSPSNKVTEKGKDVELRCDPISGHTALYWYRQSLGQGLEFLIYFQGNSAPDKSGLPSDRFSAERTGGSVSTLTIQRTQQEDSAVYLCASSRDRGPSSGANVLTFGAGSRLTVL.

There are many counts of this clone. This CDR3 is CASSYPGQEATQYF. The DNA for the CDR3 is TGTGCCAGCAGTTACCCGGGACAGGAGGCGACCCAGTACTTC. The V and J genes are TRBV6-6 and TRBJ2-5, with 8 bases identical to TRBD1. CDR3 length: 14 amino acids. Germline V CDR1 and CDR2: MNHNY, SVGAGI (reference sequence). Trimming cost V 2 bases and J 7 bases; bases outside gene matches: 6.

This clone was detected only a few times. The genes are TRBV5-4 and TRBJ2-4; 7 bases match TRBD2. CDR3 length: 12 amino acids. V trimming: 0 bases; J trimming: 13 bases; junction bases outside the gene matches: 4. Looked up from germline, CDR1 is SGHNT and CDR2 is YYREEE (reference sequence). The CDR3 bases are TGTGCCAGCAGCTTGGAGGACGGGGGGCAGTACTTC. Amino acid sequence: CASSLEDGGQYF.

The V and J genes are TRBV7-8 and TRBJ2-3; 9 bases line up with TRBD2. V shed 5 bases, J shed 5 bases, and the junction held 14 bases outside the gene matches. The CDR3 spans 17 residues. Germline V gives CDR1 SGHVS, CDR2 FQNEAQ. The CDR3 reads CASSLLGSSGVGDTQYF. The CDR3 DNA reads TGTGCCAGCAGCCTGCTTGGTTCTAGCGGGGTGGGAGATACGCAGTATTTT.

This clone was recorded a few times. The genes are TRBV6-6 and TRBJ2-2; possibly TRBD1 for D (6 bases). V was clipped by 6 bases and J by 5 bases, with 13 bases between them. CDR1 MNHNY and CDR2 SVGAGI come from the germline V gene (reference sequence). The CDR3 totals 14 residues. This CDR3 reads CASRREDRTGELFF. The CDR3 DNA reads TGTGCCAGCAGAAGGGAAGACAGGACCGGGGAGCTGTTTTTT.

This chain links TRBV18 with TRBJ2-4; no clear D. Germline V gene lookup returns CDR1 KGHSH and CDR2 LQKENI. V was pared by 1 base and J by 8 bases, with 9 bases between. The CDR3 loop spans 13 amino acids. CDR3 sequence (DNA): TGTGCCAGCTCACCACTTTCAACGGACATTCAGTACTTC. Amino acid sequence: CASSPLSTDIQYF.

The sample holds a few counts of this clone. This sequence joins TRBV9 and TRBJ1-4; TRBD1 agrees at 10 bases. CDR3 length equals 14 residues. V dropped 5 bases and J dropped 8; count of bases not matched to a gene: 6. In germline, CDR1 is SGDLS, CDR2 YYNGEE. CDR3 nucleotides: TGTGCCAGCAGTGCGACAGGGGGCTTCGAAAAACTGTTTTTT. Translated: CASSATGGFEKLFF.

The table lists this clone with a few counts. The chain uses TRBV2 and TRBJ2-4; 8 nucleotides line up with TRBD2. The germline V gene encodes CDR1 SNHLY and CDR2 FYNNEI. V was clipped by 3 bases and J by 15 bases; unmatched bases: 7. The CDR3 sequence is 12 residues long. The CDR3, as DNA: TGTGCCAGCAGTGAGCCCGGGACTAGGGGGTACTTC. This translates into CASSEPGTRGYF.

This clone was seen a few times. V and J are TRBV21-1 and TRBJ2-5. TRBV21-1 is annotated as a pseudogene. The CDR3 consists of 17 residues. Written as DNA, the CDR3 is TGTGCCAGCAGCAAAGAAGAAAGTCAGGACCCCACGGGGACCCAGTACTTC. Translation: CASSKEESQDPTGTQYF.

This clone has a handful of counts. The V call is TRBV30, the J call TRBJ2-5; the D gene is possibly TRBD1 (5 bases). V lost 0 bases and J 5 bases, leaving 10 bases between the germline ends. CDR3 size: 13 residues. CDR1 is GTSNPN and CDR2 is SVGIG in the germline V gene (reference sequence). The CDR3 region has the DNA TGTGCCTGGAGTGTACGGAACAGGGAGACCCAGTACTTC. Its translation: CAWSVRNRETQYF.

The CDR3 DNA is TGTGCCAGCAGCTCGTGGCACCGACTGGGTATGAATGGCTACACCTTC. It yields the protein CASSSWHRLGMNGYTF. The chain combines TRBV7-2 with TRBJ1-2; D is unresolved. CDR3 size: 16 residues. Per the germline V gene, CDR1 is SGHTA and CDR2 is FQGNSA. Trimming removed 4 bases from V and 6 bases from J, with 21 bases in between.

The V and J genes are TRBV23-1 and TRBJ1-4; 7 bases fit TRBD1. Being an ORF, TRBV23-1 has a function that is uncertain. The V and J ends lost 2 bases and 8 bases, in that order; junction bases with no gene match: 14. This CDR3 has 17 residues. In nucleotides, the CDR3 is TGCGCCAGCAGTCAAGATTTGGACAGGAGAGTCGGGGAAAAACTGTTTTTT. Translated: CASSQDLDRRVGEKLFF.

This clone was recorded at least ten times. The chain couples TRBV7-8 to TRBJ1-2; D is unresolved. Germline V CDR1 and CDR2: SGHVS, FQNEAQ. The CDR3 has 14 amino acids. The ends were cut back, 4 bases at V and 8 bases at J, with 17 bases in the middle. The CDR3 protein is CASSSRAEVAGYTF. Here the CDR3 DNA reads TGTGCCAGCAGCTCCCGGGCAGAAGTGGCGGGCTACACCTTC. Drawing the rest from reference TRBV7-8 and TRBJ1-2, the complete variable domain is GAGVSQSPRYKVAKRGQDVALRCDPISGHVSLFWYQQALGQGPEFLTYFQNEAQLDKSGLPSDRFFAERPEGSVSTLKIQRTQQEDSAVYLCASSSRAEVAGYTFGSGTRLTVV.

The rearrangement uses TRBV13 and TRBJ2-5; a possible D gene is TRBD2 (5 bases). The CDR3 has 16 amino acids. CDR1 and CDR2 (germline): PRHDT, FYEKMQ (reference sequence). Trimming took 8 bases from V and 9 from J, leaving 28 bases between them. This CDR3 reads CASGSSRGREGSAQYF. The CDR3 DNA sequence: TGTGCCAGCGGATCGAGCAGAGGAAGAGAGGGTTCCGCCCAGTACTTC.

V usage is TRBV6-6 and J usage is TRBJ2-5; 7 bases are shared with TRBD1. V was clipped by 6 bases and J by 5 bases; unmatched bases: 9. Germline loops: CDR1 MNHNY, CDR2 SVGAGI (reference sequence). This CDR3 has 14 residues. CDR3 residues: CASSLGQVVETQYF. DNA for the CDR3: TGTGCCAGCAGCCTCGGACAGGTGGTCGAGACCCAGTACTTC.

This clone occurred a few times. This CDR3 reads CASSPGEQGRAFF. The CDR3 DNA is TGTGCCAGCTCACCTGGTGAACAGGGACGAGCTTTCTTT. The chain links TRBV18 to TRBJ1-1; a weak D match, TRBD1 (6 bases). CDR1 is KGHSH, CDR2 LQKENI, per germline. The V end lost 3 bases, the J end lost 10 bases, and 15 bases lay between the germline ends. This CDR3 comprises 13 residues.

The table lists this clone with a few counts. The chain combines TRBV18 with TRBJ2-2; tentatively, D is TRBD2 (5 bases). V lost 2 bases to trimming and J lost 4 bases, with 14 bases between them. Germline values: CDR1 KGHSH, CDR2 LQKENI. This CDR3 has 16 residues. CDR3 nucleotides: TGTGCCAGCTCACCATTGCTGAGGGCGACCACCGGGGAGCTGTTTTTT. Protein sequence: CASSPLLRATTGELFF.

This chain connects TRBV4-2 to TRBJ2-5, with D perhaps matching TRBD1 or TRBD2 (5 bases each). The CDR3 runs 14 residues. The V end was cut by 1 base, the J end by 5 bases, with 11 bases between. Germline-derived CDR1 and CDR2 are LGHNA and YNFKEQ. The CDR3 bases are TGTGCCAGCAGCCAAGGCGGTAGGGACGAGACCCAGTACTTC. It encodes CASSQGGRDETQYF.